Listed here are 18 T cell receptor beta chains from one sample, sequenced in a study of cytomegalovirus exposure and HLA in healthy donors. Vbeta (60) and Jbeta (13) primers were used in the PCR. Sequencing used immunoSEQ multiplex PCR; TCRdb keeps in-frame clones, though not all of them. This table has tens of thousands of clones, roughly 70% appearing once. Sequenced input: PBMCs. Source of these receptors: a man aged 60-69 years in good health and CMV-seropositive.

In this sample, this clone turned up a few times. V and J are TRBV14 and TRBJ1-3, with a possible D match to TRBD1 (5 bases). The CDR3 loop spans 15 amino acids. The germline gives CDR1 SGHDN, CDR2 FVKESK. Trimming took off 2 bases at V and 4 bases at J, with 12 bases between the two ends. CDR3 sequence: CASSQSGGYGNTIYF. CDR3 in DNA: TGTGCCAGCAGCCAATCCGGGGGATACGGAAACACCATATATTTT.

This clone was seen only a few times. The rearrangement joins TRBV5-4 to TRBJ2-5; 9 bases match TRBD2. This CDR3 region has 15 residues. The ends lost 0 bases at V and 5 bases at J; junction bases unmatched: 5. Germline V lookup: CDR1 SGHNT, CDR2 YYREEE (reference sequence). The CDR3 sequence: CASSLDSGGLETQYF. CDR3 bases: TGTGCCAGCAGCTTGGATAGCGGGGGCTTGGAGACCCAGTACTTC.

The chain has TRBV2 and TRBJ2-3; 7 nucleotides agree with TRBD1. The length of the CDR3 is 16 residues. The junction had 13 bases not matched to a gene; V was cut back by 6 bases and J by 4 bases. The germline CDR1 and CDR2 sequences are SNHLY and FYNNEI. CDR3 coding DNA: TGTGCCAGCAGAGCCACGGCTACAGGGGTCTCAGATACGCAGTATTTT. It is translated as CASRATATGVSDTQYF.

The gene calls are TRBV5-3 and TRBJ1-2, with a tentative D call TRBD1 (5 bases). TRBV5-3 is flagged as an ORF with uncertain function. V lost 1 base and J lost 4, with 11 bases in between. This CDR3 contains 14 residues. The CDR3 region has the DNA TGTGCCAGAAGCTTGCCCAGGGTGATCTATGGCTACACCTTC. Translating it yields CARSLPRVIYGYTF.

CDR3 region: CASQDRSAGNTIYF. CDR3 bases: TGTGCCAGCCAGGACAGGAGCGCCGGAAACACCATATATTTT. The rearrangement joins TRBV27 to TRBJ1-3, with TRBD1 matching over 7 bases. CDR1 is MNHEY, CDR2 SMNVEV, per germline (reference sequence). J gave up 4 bases and V 8 bases, and 8 bases lay outside the gene matches. The CDR3 is made up of 14 amino acids.

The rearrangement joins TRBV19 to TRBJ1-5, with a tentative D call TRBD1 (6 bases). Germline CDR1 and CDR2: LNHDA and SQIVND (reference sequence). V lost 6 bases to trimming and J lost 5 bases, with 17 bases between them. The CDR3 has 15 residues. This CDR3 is CASRTGTFDYQPQHF. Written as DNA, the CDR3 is TGTGCCAGTAGAACCGGGACATTCGACTATCAGCCCCAGCATTTT.

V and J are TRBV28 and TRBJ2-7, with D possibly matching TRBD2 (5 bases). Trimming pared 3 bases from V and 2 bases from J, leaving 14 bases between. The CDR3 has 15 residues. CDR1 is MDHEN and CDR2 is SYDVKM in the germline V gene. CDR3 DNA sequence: TGTGCCAGCAGTTTGGGTAGGGAGCTCACCTACGAGCAGTACTTC. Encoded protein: CASSLGRELTYEQYF.

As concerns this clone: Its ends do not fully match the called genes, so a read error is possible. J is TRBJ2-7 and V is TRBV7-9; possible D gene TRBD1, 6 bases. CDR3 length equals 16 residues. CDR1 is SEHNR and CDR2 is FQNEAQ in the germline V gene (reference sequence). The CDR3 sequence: CSSSPTGGTGFNEQYF. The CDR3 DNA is TGTTCCAGCAGCCCCACTGGGGGTACAGGGTTCAACGAGCAGTACTTC. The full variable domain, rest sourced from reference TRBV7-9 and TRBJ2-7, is DTGVSQNPRHKITKRGQNVTFRCDPISEHNRLYWYRQTLGQGPEFLTYFQNEAQLEKSRLLSDRFSAERPKGSFSTLEIQRTEQGDSAMYLCSSSPTGGTGFNEQYFGPGTRLTVT.

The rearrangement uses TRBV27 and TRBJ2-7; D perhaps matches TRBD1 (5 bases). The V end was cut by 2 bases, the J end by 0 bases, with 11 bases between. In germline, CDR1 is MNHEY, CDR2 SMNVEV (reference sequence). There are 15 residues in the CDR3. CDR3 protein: CASSLQGRSSYEQYF. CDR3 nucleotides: TGTGCCAGCAGTTTACAGGGAAGGAGCTCCTACGAGCAGTACTTC.

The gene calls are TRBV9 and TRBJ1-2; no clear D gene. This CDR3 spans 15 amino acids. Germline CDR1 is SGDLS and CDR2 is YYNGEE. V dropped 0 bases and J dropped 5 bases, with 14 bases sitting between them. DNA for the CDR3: TGTGCCAGCAGCGTAGAACCGGCAGAACAGTATGGCTACACCTTC. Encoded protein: CASSVEPAEQYGYTF.

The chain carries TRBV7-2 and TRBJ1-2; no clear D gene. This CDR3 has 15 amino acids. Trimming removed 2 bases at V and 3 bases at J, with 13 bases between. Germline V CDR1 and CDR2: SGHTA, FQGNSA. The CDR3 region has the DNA TGTGCCAGCAGCTTACCCCCAGCCGACTACTATGGCTACACCTTC. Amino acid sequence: CASSLPPADYYGYTF.

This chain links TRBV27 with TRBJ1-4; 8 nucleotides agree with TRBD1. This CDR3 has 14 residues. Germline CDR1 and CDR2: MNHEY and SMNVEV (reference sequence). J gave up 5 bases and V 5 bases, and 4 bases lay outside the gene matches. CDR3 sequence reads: CASSNRGGNEKLFF. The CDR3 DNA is TGTGCCAGCAGTAACAGGGGGGGAAATGAAAAACTGTTTTTT.

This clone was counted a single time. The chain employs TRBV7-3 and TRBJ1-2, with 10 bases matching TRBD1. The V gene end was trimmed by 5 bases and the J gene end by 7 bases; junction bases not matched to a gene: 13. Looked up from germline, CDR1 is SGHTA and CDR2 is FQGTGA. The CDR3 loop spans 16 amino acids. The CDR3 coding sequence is TGTGCCAGCAGCCCGGGGGGGACAGGGGTGATCGGTGGCTACACCTTC. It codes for CASSPGGTGVIGGYTF.

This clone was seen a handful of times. CDR3 coding DNA: TGTGCCAGCAGTAATTCCGGGACAGGGTCCTACGAGCAGTACTTC. Residues: CASSNSGTGSYEQYF. The V gene is TRBV6-5, the J gene TRBJ2-7; 9 nucleotides line up with TRBD1. The V and J ends lost 5 bases and 1 base, in that order; junction bases with no gene match: 6. This CDR3 is 15 amino acids long. Germline CDR1 is MNHEY and CDR2 is SVGAGI.

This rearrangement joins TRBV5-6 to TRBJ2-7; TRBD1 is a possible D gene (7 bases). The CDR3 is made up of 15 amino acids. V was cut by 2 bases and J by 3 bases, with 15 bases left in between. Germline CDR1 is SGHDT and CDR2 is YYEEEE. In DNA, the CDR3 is TGTGCCAGCAGCTTAGGGGGGACAGCCGTCTACGAGCAGTACTTC. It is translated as CASSLGGTAVYEQYF.

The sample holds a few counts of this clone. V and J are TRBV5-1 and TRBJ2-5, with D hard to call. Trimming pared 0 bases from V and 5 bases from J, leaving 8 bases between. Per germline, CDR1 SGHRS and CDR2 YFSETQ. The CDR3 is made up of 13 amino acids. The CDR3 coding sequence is TGCGCCAGCAGCTTGGACAGAAGTGAGACCCAGTACTTC. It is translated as CASSLDRSETQYF.

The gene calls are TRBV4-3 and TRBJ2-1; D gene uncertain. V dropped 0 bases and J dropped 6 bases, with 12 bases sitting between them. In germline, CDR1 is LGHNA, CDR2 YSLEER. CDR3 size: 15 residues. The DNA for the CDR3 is TGCGCCAGCAGCCAAGAGTGGCCAATCTCCAATGAGCAGTTCTTC. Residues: CASSQEWPISNEQFF.

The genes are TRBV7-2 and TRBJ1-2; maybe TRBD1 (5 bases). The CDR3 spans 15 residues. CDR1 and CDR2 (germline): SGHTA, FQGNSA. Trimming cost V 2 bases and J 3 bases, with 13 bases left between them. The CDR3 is CASSLSGVTYYGYTF. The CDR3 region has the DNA TGTGCCAGCAGCTTATCGGGGGTAACGTACTATGGCTACACCTTC. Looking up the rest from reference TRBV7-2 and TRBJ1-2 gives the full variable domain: GAGVSQSPSNKVTEKGKDVELRCDPISGHTALYWYRQSLGQGLEFLIYFQGNSAPDKSGLPSDRFSAERTGGSVSTLTIQRTQQEDSAVYLCASSLSGVTYYGYTFGSGTRLTVV.